These 18 T cell receptor beta chains were sequenced from one sample in a study of T cells after yellow fever vaccination. Each CDR3 protein is one row after TCRdb ran MiXCR on the 5' RACE reads. The data hold about 340,000 distinct CDR3 sequences, with 9.5% to 15% observed a single time. Here the sequenced sample was CD4+ T cells sorted from PBMCs, taken 15 days after the yellow fever booster vaccination. The receptors originated from a man younger than 35 who received the YFV17D yellow fever vaccine.

This clonotype was observed a handful of times. The rearrangement uses TRBV14 and TRBJ2-3; D possibly corresponds to TRBD2 (7 bases). V was pared by 5 bases and J by 6 bases, with 21 bases between. The germline V gene has CDR1 SGHDN and CDR2 FVKESK. The CDR3 length is 16 residues. CDR3 protein: CASSSFEGGGPDTQYF. CDR3 nucleotides: TGTGCCAGCAGCTCCTTTGAGGGGGGGGGGCCGGATACGCAGTATTTT.

In its sample, this clonotype was seen many times. The chain recombines TRBV5-5 with TRBJ1-5, with unresolved D. Trimming cost V 2 bases and J 4 bases, with 7 bases left between them. CDR3 length: 13 amino acids. Germline CDR1 and CDR2: SGHKS and YYEKEE (reference sequence). The CDR3 DNA sequence: TGTGCCAGCAGCTTCATCGGGAATCAGCCCCAGCATTTT. This gives the protein CASSFIGNQPQHF.

The chain recombines TRBV7-2 with TRBJ1-3; possibly TRBD1 for D (6 bases). V was trimmed by 3 bases and J by 2 bases, leaving 14 bases between them. The CDR3 contains 16 residues. Germline CDR1 SGHTA, CDR2 FQGNSA. The CDR3 reads CASSLAPPGAGNTIYF. Here the CDR3 DNA reads TGTGCCAGCAGCTTGGCCCCCCCAGGGGCTGGAAACACCATATATTTT.

This clonotype was found many times. The chain carries TRBV4-3 and TRBJ2-3, with D hard to call. V was cut by 1 base and J by 0 bases, with 5 bases left in between. This CDR3 region has 14 residues. Germline CDR1 and CDR2: LGHNA and YSLEER. CDR3 protein: CASSQAPSTDTQYF. The CDR3 DNA sequence: TGCGCCAGCAGCCAAGCTCCAAGCACAGATACGCAGTATTTT.

This clonotype appeared a few times. The chain is built from TRBV7-2 and TRBJ2-3; no clear D gene. Trimming removed 0 bases at V and 6 bases at J, with 10 bases between. Per germline, CDR1 SGHTA and CDR2 FQGNSA. The CDR3 loop spans 14 amino acids. CDR3 bases: TGTGCCAGCAGCTTAGCCCCCTCACGGGATACGCAGTATTTT. Its protein product is CASSLAPSRDTQYF. The complete variable domain, with remaining parts taken from reference TRBV7-2 and TRBJ2-3, reads GAGVSQSPSNKVTEKGKDVELRCDPISGHTALYWYRQSLGQGLEFLIYFQGNSAPDKSGLPSDRFSAERTGGSVSTLTIQRTQQEDSAVYLCASSLAPSRDTQYFGPGTRLTVL.

Only a few counts were recorded for this clonotype. V usage is TRBV19 and J usage is TRBJ2-2; 7 positions agree with TRBD2. Germline-derived CDR1 and CDR2 are LNHDA and SQIVND (reference sequence). The CDR3 loop spans 16 amino acids. Unmatched junction bases numbered 12, after V lost 11 bases and J lost 0 bases. The CDR3, as DNA: TGTGCCGGGGGATCCGGGACTACCGCGAACACCGGGGAGCTGTTTTTT. This sequence encodes CAGGSGTTANTGELFF.

This clonotype was seen more than once but under ten times. The rearrangement joins TRBV4-3 to TRBJ1-6, with unresolved D. The V gene lost 4 bases and the J gene lost 7 bases, with 11 bases spanning the gap. Per the germline V gene, CDR1 is LGHNA and CDR2 is YSLEER. This CDR3 has 14 amino acids. The CDR3 DNA reads TGCGCCAGCAGCCCCGCGTTCCTAAATTCACCCCTCCACTTT. The encoded protein is CASSPAFLNSPLHF.

This clonotype was found a few times. CDR3 nucleotides: TGTGCCAGCAGCTGGAGGGGGAGGCGGGCCAATGAGCAGTTCTTC. This encodes CASSWRGRRANEQFF. The J gene is TRBJ2-1, the V gene TRBV7-9; D could derive from TRBD1 or TRBD2 (6 bases each). This CDR3 has 15 residues. The V gene's germline CDR1 is SEHNR and CDR2 FQNEAQ (reference sequence). V gave up 4 bases and J gave up 6 bases, with 16 bases separating them. Drawing the rest from reference TRBV7-9 and TRBJ2-1, the complete variable domain is DTGVSQNPRHKITKRGQNVTFRCDPISEHNRLYWYRQTLGQGPEFLTYFQNEAQLEKSRLLSDRFSAERPKGSFSTLEIQRTEQGDSAMYLCASSWRGRRANEQFFGPGTRLTVL.

The rearrangement links TRBV19 to TRBJ1-5; the D is unclear. Looked up from germline, CDR1 is LNHDA and CDR2 is SQIVND (reference sequence). The germline V and J ends were trimmed by 1 base and 1 base, with 11 bases remaining between them. This CDR3 has 16 residues. CDR3 protein: CASSIVVGGSNQPQHF. The CDR3 bases are TGTGCCAGTAGTATAGTGGTCGGAGGGAGCAATCAGCCCCAGCATTTT.

V usage is TRBV3-1 and J usage is TRBJ2-1, with D unresolved. CDR1 and CDR2 (germline): LGHDT, YNNKEL (reference sequence). Trimming shortened V by 5 bases and J by 4 bases, and 9 bases separated the two germline ends. The CDR3 totals 13 residues. Written as DNA, the CDR3 is TGTGCCAGCAGCGCGATAGGTTACAATGAGCAGTTCTTC. Amino acids: CASSAIGYNEQFF.

The CDR3 reads CASSRDRGPGNTIYF. The DNA of the CDR3 is TGTGCCAGCAGTCGGGACAGGGGGCCTGGAAACACCATATATTTT. V gene TRBV6-5 combines with J gene TRBJ1-3; 12 positions match TRBD1. Trimming at V came to 5 bases and at J to 2 bases, leaving 1 base not matched to a gene. Germline V gene data show CDR1 as MNHEY and CDR2 as SVGAGI. The CDR3 covers 15 residues.

The chain links TRBV6-6 to TRBJ1-4; tentative D call: TRBD1 (6 bases). Trimming removed 5 bases from V and 6 bases from J, with 16 bases in between. Germline assignment: CDR1 MNHNY and CDR2 SVGAGI (reference sequence). The CDR3 length is 15 residues. The CDR3 protein is CASSNIQGGDEKLFF. In DNA form, the CDR3 reads TGTGCCAGCAGTAACATACAGGGCGGGGATGAAAAACTGTTTTTT.

This clonotype was observed a handful of times. The chain links TRBV7-9 to TRBJ2-7; D unclear. Trimming stripped 10 bases from V and 1 base from J, with 8 bases between. Germline loops: CDR1 SEHNR, CDR2 FQNEAQ (reference sequence). CDR3 length equals 11 residues. The CDR3 region has the DNA TGTGCCACCGAACAGTCCTACGAGCAGTACTTC. Its protein product is CATEQSYEQYF.

This clonotype was observed a handful of times. The V call is TRBV3-1, the J call TRBJ1-5; D possibly corresponds to TRBD1 (6 bases). CDR1 and CDR2 from the germline V gene are LGHDT and YNNKEL (reference sequence). V was shortened by 2 bases and J by 6 bases, with 11 bases between the two germline ends. The CDR3 is made up of 14 amino acids. CDR3 protein: CASSQTGLSQPQHF. Written as DNA, the CDR3 is TGTGCCAGCAGCCAAACAGGGTTAAGTCAGCCCCAGCATTTT.

V is TRBV6-5 and J is TRBJ1-2; D might be TRBD1 (6 bases). Germline V gene sequence: CDR1 MNHEY, CDR2 SVGAGI. V was pared by 7 bases and J by 4 bases, with 19 bases between. This CDR3 is built from 15 residues. CDR3 sequence reads: CASTLGGGLGYGYTF. CDR3 in DNA: TGTGCCAGCACCCTCGGTGGGGGGCTAGGCTATGGCTACACCTTC.

The chain uses TRBV11-2 and TRBJ2-7, with a weak D call TRBD2 (5 bases). The CDR3 totals 15 residues. CDR1 is SGHAT, CDR2 FQNNGV, per germline. V was trimmed by 7 bases and J by 2 bases, leaving 18 bases between them. CDR3 in DNA: TGTGCCAGCACCACGAGGCGCGTACTAGCCTACGAGCAGTACTTC. Translating gives CASTTRRVLAYEQYF.

This clonotype was observed a few times. The gene calls are TRBV10-3 and TRBJ2-7, with D possibly TRBD2 on 5 matching bases. Germline CDR1 ENHRY, CDR2 SYGVKD. This CDR3 is built from 11 residues. V was cut by 0 bases and J by 9 bases, with 6 bases left in between. CDR3 in DNA: TGTGCCATCAGTGAGTCGAGCGGGCAGTACTTC. It yields the protein CAISESSGQYF.

A few counts support this clonotype. The rearrangement joins TRBV7-2 to TRBJ1-3; 9 bases fit TRBD1. Germline loops: CDR1 SGHTA, CDR2 FQGNSA. The CDR3 sequence is 18 residues long. V dropped 5 bases and J dropped 0; count of bases not matched to a gene: 11. The chain's CDR3 is CASSQGTGPLGSGNTIYF. DNA for the CDR3: TGTGCCAGCAGCCAAGGGACAGGGCCGTTGGGCTCTGGAAACACCATATATTTT.